Listed below are T cell receptor beta chains from one sample, sequenced in a study of regulatory T cells in long-lasting Graves disease. One entry per CDR3 protein results from TCRdb running MiXCR on the multiplex PCR reads. Found here are almost 350,000 distinct CDR3 sequences, roughly a fifth of them singletons; the top ten hold just under 30%. Sequenced material: peripheral blood mononuclear cells (PBMCs), taken when the disease was refractory, from a patient treated with antithyroid drugs. These receptors originate from a female donor with Graves disease. Each CDR3 is given with its conserved first and last residue. The order of the fields is J gene, V gene, D gene, clone size, CDR3 DNA, CDR3 protein. D genes are given only for firm matches. The listing skips clone size in some rows; elsewhere it reads once, few, many or a size class.

TRBJ1-3 | TRBV6-1 | - | few | TGTGCCAGTAGAGACAGGTCTGGAAACACCATATATTTT | CASRDRSGNTIYF
TRBJ1-2 | TRBV30 | TRBD1 | - | TGTGCCTGGAGGACACTGGGACAGGGCTCTGGCTACACCTTC | CAWRTLGQGSGYTF
TRBJ1-2 | TRBV7-3 | - | - | TGTGCCAGCACACCCGGGGGCCCAGGGGCGGACTACACCTTC | CASTPGGPGADYTF
TRBJ2-5 | TRBV4-2 | TRBD2 | once | TGTGCCAGCAGCCAAGAATCAAGAGGACTAGAAGAGACCCAGTACTTC | CASSQESRGLEETQYF
TRBJ1-5 | TRBV4-1 | - | many | TGCGCCAGCAGACCAACAGGCTCAAATCAGCCCCAGCATTTT | CASRPTGSNQPQHF
TRBJ1-6 | TRBV30 | - | many | TGTGCCTGGATGGAAGCCTCCTATAATTCACCCCTCCACTTT | CAWMEASYNSPLHF
TRBJ1-2 | TRBV29-1 | - | - | TGCAGCGCGGGGGAGGACTATGGCTACACCTTC | CSAGEDYGYTF
TRBJ2-7 | TRBV7-2 | - | many | TGTGCCAGCAGCTTAGTTCAGGGGTCGTTCGACGAGCAGTACTTC | CASSLVQGSFDEQYF
TRBJ2-7 | TRBV27 | TRBD1 | many | TGTGCCAGCAGTTCCCGACAGGGTTACTACGAGCAGTACTTC | CASSSRQGYYEQYF
TRBJ1-3 | TRBV7-2 | TRBD1 | few | TGTGCCAGCAGCTTGGACAGGGGAAACACCATATATTTT | CASSLDRGNTIYF
TRBJ2-5 | TRBV7-9 | - | many | TGTGCCAGCAGCTCTACTAGGGCAGAGACCCAGTACTTC | CASSSTRAETQYF
TRBJ2-2 | TRBV11-3 | TRBD1 | many | TGTGCCAGCAGCCAGGACAGGGCGAACACCGGGGAGCTGTTTTTT | CASSQDRANTGELFF
TRBJ2-5 | TRBV7-9 | - | many | TGTGCCAGCAGCGCAGGGAGAGAGACCCAGTACTTC | CASSAGRETQYF
TRBJ2-6 | TRBV18 | TRBD1 | - | TGTGCCAGCTCACCACCCAGGGACAGCTACTCTGGGGCCAACGTCCTGACTTTC | CASSPPRDSYSGANVLTF
TRBJ2-2 | TRBV12-3/TRBV12-4 | - | many | TGTGCCAGCACGGGGAAATACAGGCACACCGGGGAGCTGTTTTTT | CASTGKYRHTGELFF
TRBJ2-5 | TRBV24-1 | - | many | TGTGCCACCAGCGTGGGGGGCCAAGAGACCCAGTACTTC | CATSVGGQETQYF
TRBJ2-5 | TRBV15 | - | many | TGTGCCACCAGCAGAGATTTCATTCAAGAGACCCAGTACTTC | CATSRDFIQETQYF
TRBJ1-5 | TRBV7-6 | - | - | TGTGCCAGCAGCTTAGAAGATGGTCAGCCCCAGCATTTT | CASSLEDGQPQHF
TRBJ1-2 | TRBV7-9 | - | few | TGTGCCAGCAGCTCGTTAGTTGGCTACACCTTC | CASSSLVGYTF
TRBJ1-6 | TRBV27 | - | many | TGTGCCAGCAGTTTATCGGTAGGGGGGTTCGGTTCACCCCTCCACTTT | CASSLSVGGFGSPLHF
TRBJ1-1 | TRBV28 | TRBD1 | many | TGTGCCAGCAGTTCGAGATACAGGGGGCGTACTGAAGCTTTCTTT | CASSSRYRGRTEAFF
TRBJ2-2 | TRBV28 | TRBD1 | many | TGTGCCAGCAGTTTTGTTCGACAGGGGATCACCGGGGAGCTGTTTTTT | CASSFVRQGITGELFF
TRBJ1-4 | TRBV28 | - | many | TGTGCCAGCAGTTTAAAGTCAGGGGTTGGTGAAAAACTGTTTTTT | CASSLKSGVGEKLFF
TRBJ2-7 | TRBV10-2 | TRBD2 | - | TGCGCCAGCACCCTAACTAGCGGTCCCTACGAGCAGTACTTC | CASTLTSGPYEQYF
TRBJ1-3 | TRBV27 | - | - | TGTGCCAGCAGCCCTCATGGCGAGGGAGGAAACACCATATATTTT | CASSPHGEGGNTIYF
TRBJ2-3 | TRBV2 | TRBD2 | - | TGTGCCAGCCGCCGTCGGGAGGGTTCAGATACGCAGTATTTT | CASRRREGSDTQYF
TRBJ1-1 | TRBV20-1 | - | - | TGCAGTGCTACTGACAGGAACACTGAAGCTTTCTTT | CSATDRNTEAFF
TRBJ2-7 | TRBV6-5 | - | many | TGTGCCAGCAGTTATTCAGGGGAAGGATACGAGCAGTACTTC | CASSYSGEGYEQYF
TRBJ1-5 | TRBV12-3/TRBV12-4 | - | many | TGTGCCAGCAGGTCGGAGGCGAATCAGCCCCAGCATTTT | CASRSEANQPQHF